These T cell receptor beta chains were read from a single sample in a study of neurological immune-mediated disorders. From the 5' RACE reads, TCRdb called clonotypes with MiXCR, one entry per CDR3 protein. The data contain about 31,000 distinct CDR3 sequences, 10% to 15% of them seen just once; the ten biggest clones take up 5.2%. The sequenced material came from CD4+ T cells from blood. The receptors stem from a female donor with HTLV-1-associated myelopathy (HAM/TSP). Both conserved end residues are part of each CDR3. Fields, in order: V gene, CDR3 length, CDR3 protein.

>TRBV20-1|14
CSARISGRLNEQYF
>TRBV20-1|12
CSASLGSYEQYF
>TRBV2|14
CASRIQGGDTEAFF
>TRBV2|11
CASSPNYEQYF
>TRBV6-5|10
CASGRYEQYF
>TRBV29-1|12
CSGDRVNTEAFF
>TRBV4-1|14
CASRGDLTYNEQFF
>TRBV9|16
CASSVGSGGSFNEQFF
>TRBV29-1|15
CSNHRGLAGADTQYF
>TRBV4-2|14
CASSVILGTDTQYF
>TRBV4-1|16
CASSQGRGRTNSPLHF
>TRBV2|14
CASILRGGSNEQFF
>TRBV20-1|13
CSVTVAGYYEQYF
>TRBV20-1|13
CSASEGGTGELFF
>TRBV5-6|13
CASAPDLALWSLF
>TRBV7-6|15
CASSPRFDGGNEQFF
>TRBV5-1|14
CASISDRSTDTQYF
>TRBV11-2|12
CASSLRRDTQYF
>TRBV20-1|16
CSAIRLGGEVTDTQYF
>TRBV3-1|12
CASSVDTYEQYF
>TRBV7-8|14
CASSSLDTSYEQYF
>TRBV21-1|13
CASSKGIVKPQHF
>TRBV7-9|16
CASSFRTDSGANVLTF
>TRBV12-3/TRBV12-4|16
CASDRRAQGGPDTQYF
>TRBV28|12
CASSLQGWEQYF
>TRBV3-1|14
CASSQEPGLETQYF